This T cell receptor (beta chain) is from a study of T cells after yellow fever vaccination. Across the study: It was SMART-Seq v4 Ultra Low Input that prepared the fractions with low cell numbers.

TCRdb processed the 5' RACE reads anew with MiXCR; each CDR3 protein has one entry. The sample includes hundreds of thousands of distinct CDR3 sequences, 9% to 15% seen only once; the top ten take around 14%. Study-level points and caveats: Most clones from primary vaccination resurfaced after the booster (under 97% CD4, 88% CD8).

The length of the CDR3 is 11 residues. Trimming pared 4 bases from V and 4 bases from J, leaving 7 bases between. Germline V CDR1 and CDR2: DFQATT, SNEGSKA (reference sequence). With regard to this clonotype: Its matching antigen is unknown.

This clonotype originated in a man aged 30 to 45 who received the YFV17D yellow fever vaccine. V is TRBV20-1 and J is TRBJ1-2; D remains unclear. The sample consisted of PBMCs, taken on the day of the yellow fever booster vaccination. CDR3 loop: CSAKQSYGYTF. In DNA form, the CDR3 reads TGCAGTGCTAAACAGAGCTATGGCTACACCTTC.